This TCR beta chain derives from a study of T cells in Graves' hyperthyroidism and ophthalmopathy. Germline V gives CDR1 SGHTA, CDR2 FQGNSA. The V end was cut by 5 bases, the J end by 2 bases, with 19 bases between. The CDR3 contains 17 residues. Amplified TCR beta CDR3 regions derived from RNA transcripts. A set of HTBI primers served as the primers for a first-round RT-PCR of the TCR CDR3. TCRdb re-called the multiplex PCR reads through MiXCR, storing one row per CDR3 protein. The table lists roughly 380,000 distinct CDR3 sequences, over 15% of them singletons. This clonotype was recorded many times. Together with thyroid ultrasound, orbital computed tomography, serum thyroxine and TRAb, clinical symptoms were used for diagnoses.

The sample consisted of blood. This TCR derives from a woman aged 35 to 49 with Graves' ophthalmopathy. The chain uses TRBV7-2 and TRBJ2-4; TRBD2 is a possible D gene (6 bases). The CDR3 region is CASSPAAGTVSKNIQYF. The DNA of the CDR3 is TGTGCCAGCAGCCCAGCCGCGGGAACTGTTTCCAAAAACATTCAGTACTTC.